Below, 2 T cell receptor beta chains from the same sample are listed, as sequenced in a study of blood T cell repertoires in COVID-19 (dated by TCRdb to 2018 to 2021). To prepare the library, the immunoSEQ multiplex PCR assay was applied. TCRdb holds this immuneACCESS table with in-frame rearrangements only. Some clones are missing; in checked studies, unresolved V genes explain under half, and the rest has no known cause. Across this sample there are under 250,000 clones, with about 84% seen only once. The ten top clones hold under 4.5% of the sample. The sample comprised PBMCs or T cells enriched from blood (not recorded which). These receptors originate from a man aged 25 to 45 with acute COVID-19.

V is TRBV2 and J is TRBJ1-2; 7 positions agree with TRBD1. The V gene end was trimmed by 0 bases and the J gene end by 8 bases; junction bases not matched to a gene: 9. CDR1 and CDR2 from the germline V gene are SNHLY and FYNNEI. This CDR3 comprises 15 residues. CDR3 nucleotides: TGTGCCAGCAGTGAAGCGTTAAGGGGGCGCGGAGGCTACACCTTC. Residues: CASSEALRGRGGYTF.

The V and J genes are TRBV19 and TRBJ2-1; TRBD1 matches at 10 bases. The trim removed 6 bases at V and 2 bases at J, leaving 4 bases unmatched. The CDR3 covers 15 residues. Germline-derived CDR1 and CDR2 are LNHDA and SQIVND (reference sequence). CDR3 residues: CASSSTGGTYNEQFF. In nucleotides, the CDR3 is TGTGCCAGTAGCTCGACAGGGGGCACCTACAATGAGCAGTTCTTC.